One and the same sample provided the 20 T cell receptor beta chains below, sequenced in a study of response to subunit inactivated influenza vaccine. TCRdb recomputed calls from the RT-PCR reads with MiXCR, one row per CDR3 protein. The table lists about 650,000 distinct CDR3 sequences, around 13% of them singletons, with about 7.4% in the top ten. The input for sequencing was PBMCs from blood, taken 14 to 15 days before vaccination. The origin of the receptors is a man aged 50 or older who received an inactivated influenza vaccine.

This clonotype was detected a few times. The J gene is TRBJ2-7, the V gene TRBV6-2 or TRBV6-3, with 11 positions matching TRBD2. The germline gives CDR1 MNHEY, CDR2 SVGEGT. The CDR3 extends over 15 amino acids. With 5 bases clipped from V and 2 bases from J, the junction kept 5 bases outside the gene matches. In DNA, the CDR3 is TGTGCCAGCAGTCCGAAGACTAGCGGGGCCTACGAGCAGTACTTC. This gives the protein CASSPKTSGAYEQYF.

This clonotype has a handful of counts. The V call is TRBV20-1, the J call TRBJ2-3; D tentatively fits TRBD1 or TRBD2 (5 bases each). V was clipped by 0 bases and J by 1 base, with 14 bases between them. The CDR3 has 16 residues. The germline gives CDR1 DFQATT, CDR2 SNEGSKA (reference sequence). CDR3 sequence: CSAREAGGFGTDTQYF. DNA for the CDR3: TGCAGTGCTAGAGAGGCTGGGGGTTTTGGCACAGATACGCAGTATTTT.

This clonotype was counted only a few times. The J gene is TRBJ2-7, the V gene TRBV5-6; D ambiguous. The CDR3 covers 15 residues. The germline V gene has CDR1 SGHDT and CDR2 YYEEEE. V was cut by 2 bases and J by 0 bases, with 12 bases left in between. CDR3 DNA: TGTGCCAGCAGCTTTGGGGTGCGATCCTCCTACGAGCAGTACTTC. Protein product: CASSFGVRSSYEQYF.

The chain joins TRBV20-1 to TRBJ1-1, with D maybe TRBD1 (5 bases). This CDR3 region has 15 residues. Germline assignment: CDR1 DFQATT and CDR2 SNEGSKA (reference sequence). V lost 0 bases and J lost 12, with 23 bases in between. CDR3 sequence reads: CSARDGAGSAGRSFF. The CDR3 DNA reads as TGCAGTGCTAGAGATGGGGCCGGAAGCGCAGGGCGGTCTTTCTTT.

The V and J genes are TRBV29-1 and TRBJ1-4, with a tentative D call TRBD1 (6 bases). This CDR3 is 12 amino acids long. Germline CDR1 reads SQVTM; CDR2 reads ANQGSEA. The CDR3, as DNA: TGCGGGGCACAGGGCCCTAATGAAAAACTGTTTTTT. This gives the protein CGAQGPNEKLFF.

The table lists this clonotype with a few counts. The chain couples TRBV11-2 to TRBJ2-1; no clear D gene. V lost 3 bases and J 6 bases, leaving 9 bases between the germline ends. CDR3 size: 13 residues. CDR1 is SGHAT and CDR2 is FQNNGV in the germline V gene. The CDR3: CASSFSYLNEQFF. As DNA, the CDR3 is TGTGCCAGCAGCTTTTCTTACCTCAATGAGCAGTTCTTC.

This clonotype was detected a few times. This chain joins TRBV6-2 or TRBV6-3 and TRBJ1-5; D gene unclear. The CDR3 has 12 residues. From germline, CDR1 is MNHEY and CDR2 SVGEGT. Trimming shortened V by 2 bases and J by 7 bases, and 6 bases separated the two germline ends. CDR3: CASSYGEQPQHF. CDR3 sequence (DNA): TGTGCCAGCAGTTACGGAGAACAGCCCCAGCATTTT.

V gene TRBV12-3 or TRBV12-4 combines with J gene TRBJ2-3; D not certain. This CDR3 is built from 14 residues. Trimming cost V 6 bases and J 7 bases, with 17 bases left between them. The CDR3 region has the DNA TGTGCCAGCAGCTTACTTGAAACCCTTAATACGCAGTATTTT. Its translation is CASSLLETLNTQYF.

This clonotype was recorded a few times. The rearrangement links TRBV20-1 to TRBJ1-1, with no clear D. V was pared by 0 bases and J by 4 bases, with 12 bases between. Germline V gene data show CDR1 as DFQATT and CDR2 as SNEGSKA (reference sequence). The CDR3 is 14 amino acids. CDR3 sequence reads: CSARDTGFSTEAFF. The CDR3 region has the DNA TGCAGTGCTAGAGATACCGGTTTTAGCACTGAAGCTTTCTTT.

This clonotype was recorded a few times. This rearrangement joins TRBV28 to TRBJ2-5; D unclear. Germline assignment: CDR1 MDHEN and CDR2 SYDVKM. Trimming took off 4 bases at V and 5 bases at J, with 11 bases between the two ends. The CDR3 extends over 13 amino acids. CDR3 DNA: TGTGCCAGCAGTTCGCTAAACACGGAGACCCAGTACTTC. Its protein is CASSSLNTETQYF.

A few counts support this clonotype. The genes are TRBV10-3 and TRBJ1-1; D unresolved. The CDR3 is made up of 13 amino acids. CDR1 and CDR2 from the germline V gene are ENHRY and SYGVKD. Trimming took 6 bases from V and 1 from J, leaving 9 bases between them. The CDR3 region has the DNA TGTGCCATCAGGGACGGTCAGAACACTGAAGCTTTCTTT. Translated, it gives CAIRDGQNTEAFF.

This clonotype was observed many times. V and J are TRBV28 and TRBJ2-7, with D perhaps TRBD2 (7 bases). The CDR3 covers 15 residues. The germline V and J ends were trimmed by 5 bases and 3 bases, with 17 bases remaining between them. From germline, CDR1 is MDHEN and CDR2 SYDVKM. CDR3 DNA: TGTGCCAGCAGTCCCACGGATAGGGGGGGCTACGAGCAGTACTTC. This codes for CASSPTDRGGYEQYF.

Here the CDR3 reads CASRTSRTDTQYF. The CDR3 nucleotides read TGTGCCAGCAGGACTAGCCGCACAGATACGCAGTATTTT. This chain joins TRBV12-3 or TRBV12-4 and TRBJ2-3, with 7 bases aligning to TRBD2. Unmatched junction bases numbered 1, after V lost 6 bases and J lost 1 base. This CDR3 is 13 amino acids long.

This clonotype appeared a few times. The chain carries TRBV6-2 or TRBV6-3 and TRBJ2-2; weak D call: TRBD1 (6 bases). V gave up 5 bases and J gave up 4 bases, with 14 bases separating them. This CDR3 is built from 15 residues. Germline loops: CDR1 MNHEY, CDR2 SVGEGT. As DNA, the CDR3 is TGTGCCAGCAGTCACCACAGGGTGATCACCGGGGAGCTGTTTTTT. Encoded protein: CASSHHRVITGELFF.

This clonotype was found a few times. The V and J genes are TRBV6-1 and TRBJ2-7; 7 nucleotides align to TRBD1. Per germline, CDR1 MNHNS and CDR2 SASEGT. The CDR3 spans 13 residues. V trimming: 9 bases; J trimming: 1 base; junction bases outside the gene matches: 6. CDR3 amino acids: CASATGTSYEQYF. In nucleotides, the CDR3 is TGTGCCAGTGCGACAGGGACGTCCTACGAGCAGTACTTC.

Concerning this clonotype itself: A much larger clone sits a single nucleotide away, making a read error possible. V and J are TRBV28 and TRBJ1-5, with 10 bases lining up with TRBD1. Germline CDR1 MDHEN, CDR2 SYDVKM. The CDR3 is made up of 13 amino acids. Trimming at V came to 6 bases and at J to 6 bases, leaving 2 bases not matched to a gene. The CDR3 loop is CASRTGGGQPQHF. The CDR3 DNA reads as TGTGCCAGCAGGACAGGGGGCGGTCAGCCCCAGCATTTT.

The chain employs TRBV6-2 or TRBV6-3 and TRBJ2-3, with no clear D. CDR1 MNHEY and CDR2 SVGEGT come from the germline V gene. V lost 6 bases and J 3 bases, leaving 13 bases between the germline ends. The length of the CDR3 is 14 residues. The CDR3 DNA follows: TGTGCCAGCAGCCCAAGGAGCTGGACAGATACGCAGTATTTT. Its protein is CASSPRSWTDTQYF.

This clonotype was detected many times. The chain carries TRBV20-1 and TRBJ2-1, with D possibly being TRBD1 (5 bases). CDR3 size: 16 residues. The germline V gene has CDR1 DFQATT and CDR2 SNEGSKA (reference sequence). V was clipped by 3 bases and J by 2 bases, with 17 bases between them. The CDR3 loop reads CSASPLDSSAYNEQFF. DNA for the CDR3: TGCAGTGCTAGTCCACTCGACAGTTCAGCCTACAATGAGCAGTTCTTC.

In its sample, this clonotype was seen a few times. This chain links TRBV2 with TRBJ2-1; 11 nucleotides align to TRBD2. This CDR3 spans 15 amino acids. CDR1 and CDR2 from the germline V gene are SNHLY and FYNNEI. The V and J ends lost 7 bases and 5 bases, in that order; junction bases with no gene match: 7. The CDR3 coding sequence is TGTGCCAGCACCTTAGCGGGAGGGCCCCACAATGAGCAGTTCTTC. It translates to CASTLAGGPHNEQFF.

CDR3 amino acids: CSAITSSYNEQFF. The CDR3, as DNA: TGCAGTGCTATTACTAGCTCCTACAATGAGCAGTTCTTC. The rearrangement links TRBV20-1 to TRBJ2-1; tentative D call: TRBD2 (5 bases). Trimming shortened V by 4 bases and J by 0 bases, and 7 bases separated the two germline ends. The CDR3 has 13 residues. From germline, CDR1 is DFQATT and CDR2 SNEGSKA (reference sequence).